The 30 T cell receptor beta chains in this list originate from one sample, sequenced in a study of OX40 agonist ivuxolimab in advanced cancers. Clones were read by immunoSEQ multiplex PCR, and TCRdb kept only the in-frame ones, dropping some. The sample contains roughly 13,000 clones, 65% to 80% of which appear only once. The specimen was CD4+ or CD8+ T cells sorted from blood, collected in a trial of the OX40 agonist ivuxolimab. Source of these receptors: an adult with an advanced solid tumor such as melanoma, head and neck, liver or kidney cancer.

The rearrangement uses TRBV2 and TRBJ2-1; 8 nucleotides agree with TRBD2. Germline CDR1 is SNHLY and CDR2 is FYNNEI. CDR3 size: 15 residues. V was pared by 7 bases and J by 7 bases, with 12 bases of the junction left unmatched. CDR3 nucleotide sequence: TGTGCCAGCAACCTAGCGGCGGGAGGAGGTAATGAGCAGTTCTTC. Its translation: CASNLAAGGGNEQFF.

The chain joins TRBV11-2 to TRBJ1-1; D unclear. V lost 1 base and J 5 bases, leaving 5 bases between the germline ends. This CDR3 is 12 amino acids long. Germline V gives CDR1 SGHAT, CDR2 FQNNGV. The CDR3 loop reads CASSLGRTEAFF. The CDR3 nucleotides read TGTGCCAGCAGCTTAGGGAGGACTGAAGCTTTCTTT.

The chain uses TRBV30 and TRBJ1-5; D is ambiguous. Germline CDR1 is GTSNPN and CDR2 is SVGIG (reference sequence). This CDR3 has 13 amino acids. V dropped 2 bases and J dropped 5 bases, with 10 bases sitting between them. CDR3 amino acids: CAWSLGMDQPQHF. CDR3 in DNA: TGTGCCTGGAGTTTGGGGATGGATCAGCCCCAGCATTTT.

CDR3 bases: TGTGCCAGCAGTGAACTCAGTCTCACAGATACGCAGTATTTT. Protein product: CASSELSLTDTQYF. The V and J genes are TRBV25-1 and TRBJ2-3, with no clear D. Germline V lookup: CDR1 MGHDK, CDR2 SYGVNS. Trimming took off 2 bases at V and 2 bases at J, with 8 bases between the two ends. The CDR3 sequence is 14 residues long.

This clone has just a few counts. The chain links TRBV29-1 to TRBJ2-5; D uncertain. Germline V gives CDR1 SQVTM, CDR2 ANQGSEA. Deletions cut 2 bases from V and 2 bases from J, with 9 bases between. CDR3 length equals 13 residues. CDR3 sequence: CSVEPPPQETQYF. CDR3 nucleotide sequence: TGCAGCGTTGAACCCCCTCCTCAAGAGACCCAGTACTTC.

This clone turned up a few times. The CDR3, as DNA: TGTGCCAGCAGCGTCGGTCTAGCGGGTAACGAGCAGTACTTC. Encoded protein: CASSVGLAGNEQYF. The V gene is TRBV9, the J gene TRBJ2-7, with 8 positions matching TRBD2. The CDR3 covers 14 residues. With 2 bases clipped from V and 5 bases from J, the junction kept 6 bases outside the gene matches. Germline assignment: CDR1 SGDLS and CDR2 YYNGEE.

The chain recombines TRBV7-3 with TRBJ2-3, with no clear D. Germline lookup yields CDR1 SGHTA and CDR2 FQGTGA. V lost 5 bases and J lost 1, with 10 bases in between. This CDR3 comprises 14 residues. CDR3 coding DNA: TGTGCCAGCAGCCCGTCCTCGGGCACAGATACGCAGTATTTT. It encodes CASSPSSGTDTQYF.

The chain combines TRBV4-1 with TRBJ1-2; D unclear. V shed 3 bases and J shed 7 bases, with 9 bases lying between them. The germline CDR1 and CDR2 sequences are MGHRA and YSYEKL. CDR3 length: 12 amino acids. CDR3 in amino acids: CASSQAQSGYTF. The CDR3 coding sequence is TGCGCCAGCAGCCAGGCCCAAAGTGGCTACACCTTC.

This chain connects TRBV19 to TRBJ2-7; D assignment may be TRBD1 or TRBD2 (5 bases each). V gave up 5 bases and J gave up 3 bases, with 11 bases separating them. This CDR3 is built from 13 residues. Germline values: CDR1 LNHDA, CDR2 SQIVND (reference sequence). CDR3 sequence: CASSVGRSYEQYF. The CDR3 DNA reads TGTGCCAGTAGTGTGGGACGGAGCTACGAGCAGTACTTC.

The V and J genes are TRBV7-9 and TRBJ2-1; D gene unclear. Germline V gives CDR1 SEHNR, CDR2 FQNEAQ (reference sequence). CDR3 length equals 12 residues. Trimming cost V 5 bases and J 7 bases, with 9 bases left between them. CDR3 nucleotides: TGTGCCAGCAGCCGATTGGGGAATGAGCAGTTCTTC. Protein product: CASSRLGNEQFF.

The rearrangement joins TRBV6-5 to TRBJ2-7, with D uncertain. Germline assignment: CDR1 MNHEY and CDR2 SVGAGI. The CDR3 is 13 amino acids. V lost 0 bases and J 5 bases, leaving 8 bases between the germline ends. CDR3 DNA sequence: TGTGCCAGCAGTTACTCGAGCTGGCACGAGCAGTACTTC. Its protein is CASSYSSWHEQYF.

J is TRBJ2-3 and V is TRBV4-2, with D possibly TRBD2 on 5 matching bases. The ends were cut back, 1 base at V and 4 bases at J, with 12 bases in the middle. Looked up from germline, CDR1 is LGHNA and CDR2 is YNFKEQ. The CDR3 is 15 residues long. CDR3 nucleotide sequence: TGTGCCAGCAGCCAAGTGGGAGAATTCCCAGATACGCAGTATTTT. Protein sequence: CASSQVGEFPDTQYF.

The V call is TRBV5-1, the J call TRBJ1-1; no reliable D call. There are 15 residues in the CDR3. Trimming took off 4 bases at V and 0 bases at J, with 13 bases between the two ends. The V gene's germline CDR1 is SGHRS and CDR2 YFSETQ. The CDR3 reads CASSANTNMNTEAFF. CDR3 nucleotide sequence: TGCGCCAGCAGCGCCAACACGAACATGAACACTGAAGCTTTCTTT.

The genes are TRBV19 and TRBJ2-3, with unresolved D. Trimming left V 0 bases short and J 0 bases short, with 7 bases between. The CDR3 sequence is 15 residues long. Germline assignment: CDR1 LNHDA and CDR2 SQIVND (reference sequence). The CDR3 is CASSIDWASTDTQYF. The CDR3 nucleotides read TGTGCCAGTAGTATAGATTGGGCTAGCACAGATACGCAGTATTTT. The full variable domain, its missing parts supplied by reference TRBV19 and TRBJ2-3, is DGGITQSPKYLFRKEGQNVTLSCEQNLNHDAMYWYRQDPGQGLRLIYYSQIVNDFQKGDIAEGYSVSREKKESFPLTVTSAQKNPTAFYLCASSIDWASTDTQYFGPGTRLTVL.

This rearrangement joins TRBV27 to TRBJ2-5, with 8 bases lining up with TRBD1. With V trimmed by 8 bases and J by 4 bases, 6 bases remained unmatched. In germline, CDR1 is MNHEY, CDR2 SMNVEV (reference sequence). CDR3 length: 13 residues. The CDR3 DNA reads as TGTGCCAGCGGCGACAGGGGTCGAGAGACCCAGTACTTC. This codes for CASGDRGRETQYF.

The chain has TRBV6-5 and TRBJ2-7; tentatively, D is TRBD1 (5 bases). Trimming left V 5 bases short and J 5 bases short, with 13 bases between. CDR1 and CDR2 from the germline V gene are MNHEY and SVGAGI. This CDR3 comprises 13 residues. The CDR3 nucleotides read TGTGCCAGCAGTGGCACGACAGAGAACGAGCAGTACTTC. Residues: CASSGTTENEQYF.

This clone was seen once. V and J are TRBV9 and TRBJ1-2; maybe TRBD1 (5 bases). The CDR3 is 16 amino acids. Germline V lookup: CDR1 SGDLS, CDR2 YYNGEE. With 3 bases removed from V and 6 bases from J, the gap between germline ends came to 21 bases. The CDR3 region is CASSDNRSPGGDGYTF. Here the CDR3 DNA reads TGTGCCAGCAGCGACAACAGGAGTCCCGGAGGGGATGGCTACACCTTC.

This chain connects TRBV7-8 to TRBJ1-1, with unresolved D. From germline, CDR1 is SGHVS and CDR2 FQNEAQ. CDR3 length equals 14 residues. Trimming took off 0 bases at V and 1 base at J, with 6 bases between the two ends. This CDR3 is CASSLAVGNTEAFF. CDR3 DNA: TGTGCCAGCAGCTTAGCCGTTGGGAACACTGAAGCTTTCTTT.

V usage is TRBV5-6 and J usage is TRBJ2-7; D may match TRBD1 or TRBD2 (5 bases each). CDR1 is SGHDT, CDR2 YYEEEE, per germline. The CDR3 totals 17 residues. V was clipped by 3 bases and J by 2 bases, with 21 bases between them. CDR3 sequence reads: CASSSLIQRGPTYEQYF. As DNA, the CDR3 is TGTGCCAGCAGCTCCCTCATTCAGAGGGGCCCCACCTACGAGCAGTACTTC.

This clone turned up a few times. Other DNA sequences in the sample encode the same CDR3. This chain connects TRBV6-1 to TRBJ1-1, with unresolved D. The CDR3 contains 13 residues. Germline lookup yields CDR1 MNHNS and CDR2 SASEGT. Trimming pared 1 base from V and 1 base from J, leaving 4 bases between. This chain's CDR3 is CASSEGRNTEAFF. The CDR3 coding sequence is TGTGCCAGCAGTGAAGGGCGGAACACTGAAGCTTTCTTT.

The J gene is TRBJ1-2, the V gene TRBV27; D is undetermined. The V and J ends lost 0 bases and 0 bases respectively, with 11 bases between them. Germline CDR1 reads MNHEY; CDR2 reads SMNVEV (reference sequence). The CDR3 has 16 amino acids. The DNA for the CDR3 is TGTGCCAGCAGTTTATCGGCGGCCAGCGCTAACTATGGCTACACCTTC. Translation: CASSLSAASANYGYTF.

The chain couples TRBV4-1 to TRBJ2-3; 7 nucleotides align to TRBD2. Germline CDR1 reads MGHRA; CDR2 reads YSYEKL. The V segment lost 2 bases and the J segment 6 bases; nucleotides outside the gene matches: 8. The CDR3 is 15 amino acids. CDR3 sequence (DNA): TGCGCCAGCAGCCAACTAGCGGAGGGCAGTGATACGCAGTATTTT. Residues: CASSQLAEGSDTQYF.

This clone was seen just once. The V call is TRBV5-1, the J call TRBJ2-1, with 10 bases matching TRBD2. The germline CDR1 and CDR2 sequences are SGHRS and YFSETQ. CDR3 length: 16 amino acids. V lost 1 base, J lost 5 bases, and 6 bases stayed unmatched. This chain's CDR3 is CASSLPGAGGDNEQFF. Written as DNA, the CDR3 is TGCGCCAGCAGCTTGCCGGGAGCGGGAGGGGACAATGAGCAGTTCTTC.

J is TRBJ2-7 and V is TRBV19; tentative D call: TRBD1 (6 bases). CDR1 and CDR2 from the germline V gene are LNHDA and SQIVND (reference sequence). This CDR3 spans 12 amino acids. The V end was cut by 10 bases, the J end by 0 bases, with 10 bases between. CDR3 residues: CATRQDSYEQYF. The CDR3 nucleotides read TGTGCCACCCGACAGGACTCCTACGAGCAGTACTTC.

The CDR3 region is CASSIGTSGDTQYF. For the CDR3, the DNA is TGCGCCAGCAGCATCGGGACTAGCGGAGATACGCAGTATTTT. This chain uses TRBV5-1 with TRBJ2-3; 11 bases are shared with TRBD2. This CDR3 is 14 amino acids long. V was pared by 4 bases and J by 5 bases, with 3 bases of the junction left unmatched. Germline CDR1 and CDR2: SGHRS and YFSETQ. Combining the CDR3 with reference TRBV5-1 and TRBJ2-3 gives the whole variable domain KAGVTQTPRYLIKTRGQQVTLSCSPISGHRSVSWYQQTPGQGLQFLFEYFSETQRNKGNFPGRFSGRQFSNSRSEMNVSTLELGDSALYLCASSIGTSGDTQYFGPGTRLTVL.

The CDR3 loop reads CASSQTAGVAYEQYF. The CDR3 DNA reads TGCGCCAGCAGCCAAACGGCGGGAGTGGCCTACGAGCAGTACTTC. This rearrangement joins TRBV4-1 to TRBJ2-7; 7 bases match TRBD2. The V gene's germline CDR1 is MGHRA and CDR2 YSYEKL. V lost 2 bases to trimming and J lost 2 bases; unmatched junction nucleotides: 6. The CDR3 length is 15 residues.

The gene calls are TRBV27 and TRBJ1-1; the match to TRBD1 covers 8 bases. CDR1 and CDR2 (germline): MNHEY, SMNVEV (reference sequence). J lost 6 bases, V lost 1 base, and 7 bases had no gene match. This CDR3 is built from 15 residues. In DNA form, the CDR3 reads TGTGCCAGCAGTTTATGGACAGGGTCCCTCTCTGAAGCTTTCTTT. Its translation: CASSLWTGSLSEAFF.

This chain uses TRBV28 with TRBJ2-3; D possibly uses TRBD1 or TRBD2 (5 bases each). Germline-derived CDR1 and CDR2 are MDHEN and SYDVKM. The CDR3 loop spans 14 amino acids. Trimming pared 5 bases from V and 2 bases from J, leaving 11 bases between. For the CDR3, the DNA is TGTGCCAGCAGTCCCGGGACGATCACAGATACGCAGTATTTT. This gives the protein CASSPGTITDTQYF.

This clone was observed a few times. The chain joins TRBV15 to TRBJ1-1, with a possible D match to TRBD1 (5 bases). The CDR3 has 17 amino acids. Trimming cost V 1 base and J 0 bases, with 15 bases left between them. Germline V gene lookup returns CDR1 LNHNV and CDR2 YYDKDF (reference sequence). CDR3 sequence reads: CATSRGGEGRLNTEAFF. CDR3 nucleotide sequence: TGTGCCACCAGCAGAGGGGGGGAGGGCAGACTGAACACTGAAGCTTTCTTT.

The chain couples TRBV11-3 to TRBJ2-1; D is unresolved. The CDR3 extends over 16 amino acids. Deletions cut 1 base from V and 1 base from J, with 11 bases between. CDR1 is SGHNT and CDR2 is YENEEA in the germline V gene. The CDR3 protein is CASSLAGAQSYNEQFF. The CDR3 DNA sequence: TGTGCCAGCAGCTTAGCTGGAGCCCAATCCTACAATGAGCAGTTCTTC.